Presented here are 20 T cell receptor beta chains from one specimen sequenced in a study of neurological immune-mediated disorders. This sample's time point: longitudinal time-point 2. TCRdb re-called the 5' RACE reads through MiXCR, storing one row per CDR3 protein. The top ten clones hold under 15% of a sample with roughly 60,000 distinct CDR3 sequences, more than 9.5% of them seen once. Sequenced: PBMCs. The origin of the receptors is a man between 25 and 39 years old in good health.

The chain couples TRBV6-6 to TRBJ1-1; TRBD1 is a possible D gene (6 bases). CDR3 size: 14 residues. The V gene's germline CDR1 is MNHNY and CDR2 SVGAGI (reference sequence). The V gene lost 2 bases and the J gene lost 3 bases, with 10 bases spanning the gap. The CDR3 reads CASSYGPGDTEAFF. CDR3 bases: TGTGCCAGCAGTTACGGGCCAGGGGACACTGAAGCTTTCTTT.

In this sample, this clonotype turned up many times. With a much larger clone just one base away, this may be a read error. This chain connects TRBV4-1 to TRBJ2-7; D ambiguous. Germline V lookup: CDR1 MGHRA, CDR2 YSYEKL. Between the trimmed V and J ends, which lost 4 bases and 6 bases, there was a span of 22 bases. The CDR3 has 16 amino acids. In nucleotides, the CDR3 is TGCGCCAGCAGCCGTGCTTCTGGCGATCCGCCGAGCGAGCAGTACTTC. The encoded protein is CASSRASGDPPSEQYF.

This clonotype has only one observation. The chain links TRBV4-2 to TRBJ2-7; tentative D call: TRBD2 (6 bases). The CDR3 covers 15 residues. Trimming cost V 0 bases and J 0 bases, with 9 bases left between them. CDR1 is LGHNA, CDR2 YNFKEQ, per germline. The CDR3 loop is CASSQDAGSSYEQYF. In DNA, the CDR3 is TGTGCCAGCAGCCAAGATGCGGGGAGCTCCTACGAGCAGTACTTC.

This clonotype appeared many times. The genes are TRBV7-2 and TRBJ2-1; no definite D call. Germline V gene lookup returns CDR1 SGHTA and CDR2 FQGNSA. V shed 5 bases and J shed 8 bases, with 13 bases lying between them. The CDR3 is 13 residues long. The CDR3 region has the DNA TGTGCCAGCAGCCTTCGCCTGTATGATGAGCAGTTCTTC. Translating it yields CASSLRLYDEQFF.

This clonotype is large (0.1 to 1%) by share. The chain recombines TRBV28 with TRBJ2-1, with D possibly being TRBD2 (6 bases). This CDR3 contains 12 residues. V was trimmed by 3 bases and J by 13 bases, leaving 13 bases between them. Germline V CDR1 and CDR2: MDHEN, SYDVKM. DNA of the CDR3: TGTGCCAGCAGTTTTGCCGGGGACTCCCAGTTCTTC. Translating it yields CASSFAGDSQFF.

This clonotype occurred many times. This chain links TRBV14 with TRBJ1-6; 10 bases agree with TRBD1. The CDR3 runs to 15 residues. Unmatched junction bases numbered 4, after V lost 1 base and J lost 10 bases. Germline V lookup: CDR1 SGHDN, CDR2 FVKESK. The CDR3 DNA sequence: TGTGCCAGCAGCCAAGCGGGGACAGGGGCCTCACCCCTCCACTTT. Residues: CASSQAGTGASPLHF.

J is TRBJ2-2 and V is TRBV11-2; 8 bases fit TRBD1. After removal of 5 bases from V and 0 bases from J, the junction contained 11 bases not matched to a gene. The CDR3 is 18 amino acids. Germline V gives CDR1 SGHAT, CDR2 FQNNGV. CDR3 residues: CASSQGLWTGSNTGELFF. CDR3 sequence (DNA): TGTGCCAGCAGCCAGGGGCTCTGGACAGGGTCGAACACCGGGGAGCTGTTTTTT.

Regarding this clonotype: At one end the junction does not follow the germline gene, possibly because of a read error. This rearrangement joins TRBV4-1 to TRBJ1-1, with 8 bases fitting TRBD1. Germline V gene data show CDR1 as MGHRA and CDR2 as YSYEKL. The CDR3 is 15 amino acids. The CDR3 DNA reads TGCGCCATCAGCAAGGGGGACAGGCAGAACACTGAAGCTTTCTTT. Translating gives CAISKGDRQNTEAFF.

This clonotype occurred many times. The J gene is TRBJ2-3, the V gene TRBV28; 12 bases are shared with TRBD1. Germline values: CDR1 MDHEN, CDR2 SYDVKM. This CDR3 comprises 15 residues. V was pared by 2 bases and J by 4 bases, with 1 base of the junction left unmatched. The CDR3 coding sequence is TGTGCCAGCAGTTTAGGGACAGGGGGCCCAGATACGCAGTATTTT. This sequence encodes CASSLGTGGPDTQYF.

This clonotype came up many times. The V call is TRBV7-3, the J call TRBJ2-1; 8 bases are shared with TRBD1. CDR3 length: 16 amino acids. CDR1 and CDR2 (germline): SGHTA, FQGTGA. V dropped 6 bases and J dropped 3; count of bases not matched to a gene: 10. The CDR3 nucleotides read TGTGCCAGCAGTCCCTCCGGGACAGGCCGCTACAATGAGCAGTTCTTC. Translating gives CASSPSGTGRYNEQFF.

This clonotype was counted ten times or more. The chain combines TRBV10-3 with TRBJ2-7, with 9 nucleotides matching TRBD2. Germline CDR1 reads ENHRY; CDR2 reads SYGVKD. This CDR3 comprises 13 residues. V shed 8 bases, J shed 0 bases, and the junction held 2 bases outside the gene matches. CDR3 in amino acids: CAIGAGGSYEQYF. The DNA of the CDR3 is TGTGCCATCGGAGCGGGAGGCTCCTACGAGCAGTACTTC.

In its sample, this clonotype was seen many times. The chain has TRBV2 and TRBJ1-4; weak D call: TRBD1 (6 bases). Trimming shortened V by 4 bases and J by 6 bases, and 9 bases separated the two germline ends. This CDR3 comprises 13 residues. The germline V gene encodes CDR1 SNHLY and CDR2 FYNNEI. The CDR3 nucleotides are TGTGCCAGCAGTGGACAGGATGATGAAAAACTGTTTTTT. This translates into CASSGQDDEKLFF.

This rearrangement joins TRBV3-1 to TRBJ2-5; D remains unclear. CDR1 and CDR2 (germline): LGHDT, YNNKEL (reference sequence). The germline V and J ends were trimmed by 1 base and 2 bases, with 11 bases remaining between them. CDR3 size: 15 residues. The CDR3 region is CASSQAPGRQETQYF. The DNA of the CDR3 is TGTGCCAGCAGCCAAGCACCCGGACGGCAAGAGACCCAGTACTTC.

This clonotype came up many times. J is TRBJ1-2 and V is TRBV11-2, with 7 positions matching TRBD1. Looked up from germline, CDR1 is SGHAT and CDR2 is FQNNGV. The CDR3 spans 15 residues. The V gene end was trimmed by 5 bases and the J gene end by 8 bases; junction bases not matched to a gene: 14. This CDR3 reads CASSHPQGTPGGYTF. The CDR3 DNA reads TGTGCCAGCAGCCATCCACAGGGGACACCCGGAGGCTACACCTTC.

This clonotype was seen ten or more times. The chain carries TRBV5-5 and TRBJ1-5; D unresolved. This CDR3 is 16 amino acids long. CDR1 SGHKS and CDR2 YYEKEE come from the germline V gene (reference sequence). V lost 4 bases and J lost 6, with 20 bases in between. Here the CDR3 reads CASSPVTVPTAQPQHF. The CDR3 bases are TGTGCCAGCAGCCCCGTAACCGTTCCGACTGCTCAGCCCCAGCATTTT.

This clonotype came up many times. J is TRBJ2-2 and V is TRBV7-3; D is uncertain. Between the trimmed V and J ends, which lost 2 bases and 7 bases, there was a span of 5 bases. CDR1 SGHTA and CDR2 FQGTGA come from the germline V gene. The CDR3 spans 12 residues. The CDR3 reads CASSLSIGELFF. The CDR3 region has the DNA TGTGCCAGCAGCTTATCCATCGGGGAGCTGTTTTTT.

This clonotype has ten or more counts. The chain couples TRBV5-1 to TRBJ2-3; TRBD2 is a possible D gene (6 bases). The CDR3 is 15 amino acids. Germline V gives CDR1 SGHRS, CDR2 YFSETQ. V was cut by 0 bases and J by 1 base, with 9 bases left in between. CDR3 region: CASSLVGGGTDTQYF. For the CDR3, the DNA is TGCGCCAGCAGCTTGGTGGGCGGGGGCACAGATACGCAGTATTTT.

This clonotype was seen many times. The chain uses TRBV7-2 and TRBJ2-6, with D unresolved. CDR3 size: 13 residues. Germline lookup yields CDR1 SGHTA and CDR2 FQGNSA. The V gene lost 5 bases and the J gene lost 4 bases, with 6 bases spanning the gap. CDR3 residues: CASSPVGANVLTF. The CDR3 DNA is TGTGCCAGCAGCCCCGTCGGGGCCAACGTCCTGACTTTC.

The table lists this clonotype with many counts. The chain joins TRBV29-1 to TRBJ1-1; the D is unclear. The ends were cut back, 5 bases at V and 1 base at J, with 11 bases in the middle. Per germline, CDR1 SQVTM and CDR2 ANQGSEA. The CDR3 has 13 residues. The CDR3 coding sequence is TGCAGCGTTCACGTACAAAAGAACACTGAAGCTTTCTTT. Its translation is CSVHVQKNTEAFF.

This clonotype showed up just a few times. The rearrangement links TRBV5-1 to TRBJ1-6, with D perhaps matching TRBD1 (5 bases). Between the trimmed V and J ends, which lost 5 bases and 7 bases, there was a span of 13 bases. The CDR3 has 14 residues. From germline, CDR1 is SGHRS and CDR2 YFSETQ. CDR3 sequence reads: CASRTAGQNSPLHF. In DNA, the CDR3 is TGCGCCAGCAGAACAGCAGGGCAAAATTCACCCCTCCACTTT. Using reference TRBV5-1 and TRBJ1-6 for the parts outside the CDR3, the full variable domain is KAGVTQTPRYLIKTRGQQVTLSCSPISGHRSVSWYQQTPGQGLQFLFEYFSETQRNKGNFPGRFSGRQFSNSRSEMNVSTLELGDSALYLCASRTAGQNSPLHFGNGTRLTVT.